These 3 T cell receptor beta chains were all obtained from the same sample, sequenced in a study of blood T cell repertoires in COVID-19. This table comes from immunoSEQ multiplex PCR, and its TCRdb copy is limited to in-frame clones, with some not included. The data contain some 130,000 clones, 84% of them singletons. Sequencing was done on a sample of peripheral blood. These TCRs come from a woman aged 30 to 39 who had recovered from COVID-19.

The CDR3 DNA sequence: TGTGCCAGCAGCCCAGCGGGATCTACGGGAGATACGCAGTATTTT. Translation: CASSPAGSTGDTQYF. The rearrangement uses TRBV7-3 and TRBJ2-3; the match to TRBD2 covers 7 bases. This CDR3 spans 15 amino acids. The germline CDR1 and CDR2 sequences are SGHTA and FQGTGA. J lost 5 bases, V lost 5 bases, and 10 bases had no gene match.

This chain connects TRBV6-9 to TRBJ2-7; the D gene is possibly TRBD2 (5 bases). The CDR3 is made up of 14 amino acids. Trimming pared 4 bases from V and 2 bases from J, leaving 12 bases between. Germline assignment: CDR1 MNHGY and CDR2 SVAAGI. The CDR3 reads CASSWVLTTYEQYF. The CDR3 coding sequence is TGTGCCAGCAGTTGGGTTTTGACTACCTACGAGCAGTACTTC.

In DNA form, the CDR3 reads TGTGCCAGCAGCTCAGGGGGTCCAAGCACAGATACGCAGTATTTT. Protein product: CASSSGGPSTDTQYF. The rearrangement uses TRBV5-6 and TRBJ2-3, with TRBD1 matching 7 bases. Trimming removed 3 bases from V and 0 bases from J; junction bases left unmatched: 4. CDR3 size: 15 residues. Germline V gene lookup returns CDR1 SGHDT and CDR2 YYEEEE.